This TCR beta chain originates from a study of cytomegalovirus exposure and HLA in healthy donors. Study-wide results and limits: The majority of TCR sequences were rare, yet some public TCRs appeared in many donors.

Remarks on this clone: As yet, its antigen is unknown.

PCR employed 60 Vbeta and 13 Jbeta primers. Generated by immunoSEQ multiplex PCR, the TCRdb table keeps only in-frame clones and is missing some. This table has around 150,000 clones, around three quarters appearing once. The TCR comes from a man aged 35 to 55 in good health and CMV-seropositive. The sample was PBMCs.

CDR3 residues: CASGQAQGYENTIYF. CDR3 coding DNA: TGTGCCAGCGGTCAAGCTCAGGGTTACGAAAACACCATATATTTT. The V and J genes are TRBV28 and TRBJ1-3; possibly TRBD1 for D (5 bases). With 8 bases removed from V and 6 bases from J, the gap between germline ends came to 20 bases. The CDR3 has 15 amino acids. CDR1 and CDR2 (germline): MDHEN, SYDVKM.